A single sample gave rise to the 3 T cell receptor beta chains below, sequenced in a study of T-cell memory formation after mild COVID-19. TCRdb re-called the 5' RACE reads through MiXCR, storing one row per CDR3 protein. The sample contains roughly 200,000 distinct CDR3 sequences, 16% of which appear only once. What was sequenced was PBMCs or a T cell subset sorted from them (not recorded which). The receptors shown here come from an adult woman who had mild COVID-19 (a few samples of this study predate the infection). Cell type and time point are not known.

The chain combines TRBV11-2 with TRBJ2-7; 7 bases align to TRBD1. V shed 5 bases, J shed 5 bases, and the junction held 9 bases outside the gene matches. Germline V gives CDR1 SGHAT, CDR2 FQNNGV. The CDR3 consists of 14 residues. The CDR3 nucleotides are TGTGCCAGCAGCCAACGGAACAGGGGTAACGAGCAGTACTTC. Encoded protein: CASSQRNRGNEQYF.

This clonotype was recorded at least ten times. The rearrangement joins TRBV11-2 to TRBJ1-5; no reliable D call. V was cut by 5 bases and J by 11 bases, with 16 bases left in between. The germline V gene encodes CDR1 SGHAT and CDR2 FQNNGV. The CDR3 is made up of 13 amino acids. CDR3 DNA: TGTGCCAGCAGCCCCAATCTCCAGGACTCCCAGCATTTT. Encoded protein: CASSPNLQDSQHF.

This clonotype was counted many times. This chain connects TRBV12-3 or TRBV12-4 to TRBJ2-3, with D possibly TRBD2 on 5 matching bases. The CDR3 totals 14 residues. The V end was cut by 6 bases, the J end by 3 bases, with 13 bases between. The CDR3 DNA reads TGTGCCAGCAGATTGCAGTGGGAGACAGATACGCAGTATTTT. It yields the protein CASRLQWETDTQYF.